The 27 T cell receptor beta chains listed next were all sequenced from one sample in a study of blood T cells in healthy people across ages. Then a second PCR, running about 7 to 11 cycles, was carried out with a sample-barcoded 5' primer and a J-beta primer mix. TCRdb independently ran MiXCR on the 5' RACE reads; one entry per CDR3 protein. Here the sample spans over 1,500,000 distinct CDR3 sequences, around 50% being singletons. Sequences were obtained from blood. The receptors here all came from a middle-aged woman in good health.

The chain is built from TRBV3-1 and TRBJ2-3; the D gene is possibly TRBD2 (6 bases). Trimming pared 1 base from V and 2 bases from J, leaving 10 bases between. This CDR3 comprises 15 residues. Germline V gene sequence: CDR1 LGHDT, CDR2 YNNKEL (reference sequence). The CDR3 nucleotides read TGTGCCAGCAGCCAAGCGGGACTTTTCACAGATACGCAGTATTTT. It translates to CASSQAGLFTDTQYF.

This clonotype was detected only a few times. V gene TRBV6-2 or TRBV6-3 combines with J gene TRBJ2-1; 12 bases are shared with TRBD2. In germline, CDR1 is MNHEY, CDR2 SVGEGT. The CDR3 is made up of 16 amino acids. With 5 bases clipped from V and 7 bases from J, the junction kept 9 bases outside the gene matches. The CDR3 region has the DNA TGTGCCAGCAGTAGATACCTAGCGGGGGGGCAGAATGAGCAGTTCTTC. Translated: CASSRYLAGGQNEQFF.

This rearrangement joins TRBV20-1 to TRBJ2-1, with D possibly called TRBD1 or TRBD2 (5 bases each). The J call may be in error: the DNA end matches TRBJ2-7 better. The CDR3 contains 16 residues. Germline lookup yields CDR1 DFQATT and CDR2 SNEGSKA (reference sequence). CDR3 DNA sequence: TGCAGTGCTAGAGATCGGGGCAGACACTTTTACAATGAGCAGTACTTC. This sequence encodes CSARDRGRHFYNEQYF.

The J gene is TRBJ2-5, the V gene TRBV7-8, with 13 bases lining up with TRBD2. The DNA end is a closer match to TRBJ2-4, so the J assignment may be wrong. Germline V CDR1 and CDR2: SGHVS, FQNEAQ. This CDR3 is built from 17 residues. The CDR3 DNA reads as TGTGCCAGCAGCTTAGGGACTAGCGGGGGTGCCAAAAACATTCAGTACTTC. It specifies CASSLGTSGGAKNIQYF.

This clonotype was picked up a small number of times. V and J are TRBV28 and TRBJ2-1; 12 bases are shared with TRBD2. The CDR3 loop spans 17 amino acids. The V gene's germline CDR1 is MDHEN and CDR2 SYDVKM. The trim removed 3 bases at V and 10 bases at J, leaving 13 bases unmatched. The CDR3 sequence is CASSFRLLAGGQMEQFF. The CDR3 bases are TGTGCCAGCAGTTTCAGGCTTCTAGCGGGGGGGCAGATGGAGCAGTTCTTC.

A few counts support this clonotype. The genes are TRBV25-1 and TRBJ2-6, with TRBD1 matching 9 bases. V lost 8 bases and J lost 0; bases outside the gene matches: 11. The CDR3 covers 18 residues. Germline CDR1 is MGHDK and CDR2 is SYGVNS. The CDR3 bases are TGTGCCAGCTGGGGTGTAGGGACAGGGCTCTCTGGGGCCAACGTCCTGACTTTC. It specifies CASWGVGTGLSGANVLTF.

V and J are TRBV18 and TRBJ1-6, with D unclear. V lost 5 bases, J lost 7 bases, and 12 bases lay in between. The CDR3 totals 14 residues. The V gene's germline CDR1 is KGHSH and CDR2 LQKENI. The CDR3 DNA reads as TGTGCCAGCTCAAACAAAAAAAAGAATTCACCCCTCCACTTT. Protein product: CASSNKKKNSPLHF.

The chain is built from TRBV29-1 and TRBJ2-3; 7 nucleotides align to TRBD1. After removal of 3 bases from V and 1 base from J, the junction contained 7 bases not matched to a gene. The CDR3 consists of 15 residues. The germline V gene encodes CDR1 SQVTM and CDR2 ANQGSEA. CDR3 amino acids: CSVERQGSRTDTQYF. In nucleotides, the CDR3 is TGCAGCGTTGAGCGACAGGGTTCTCGCACAGATACGCAGTATTTT.

The V and J genes are TRBV9 and TRBJ2-3, with 8 bases identical to TRBD2. V trimming: 1 base; J trimming: 1 base; junction bases outside the gene matches: 11. Germline CDR1 is SGDLS and CDR2 is YYNGEE. The CDR3 consists of 18 residues. CDR3 coding DNA: TGTGCCAGCAGCGTACGGTCGATGAGCGGGAGCCGCACAGATACGCAGTATTTT. Translating it yields CASSVRSMSGSRTDTQYF.

V gene TRBV28 combines with J gene TRBJ1-2; D possibly corresponds to TRBD1 (5 bases). Germline values: CDR1 MDHEN, CDR2 SYDVKM. The CDR3 is 15 amino acids. Trimming cost V 3 bases and J 2 bases, with 13 bases left between them. CDR3 nucleotide sequence: TGTGCCAGCAGTTTCCCCAGCCGGACAAACTATGGCTACACCTTC. This sequence encodes CASSFPSRTNYGYTF.

The rearrangement joins TRBV5-5 to TRBJ2-6; D gene ambiguous. The germline V and J ends were trimmed by 1 base and 3 bases, with 17 bases remaining between them. The CDR3 length is 18 residues. CDR1 is SGHKS, CDR2 YYEKEE, per germline (reference sequence). Written as DNA, the CDR3 is TGTGCCAGCAGCTTGAACCCCACGGTTAGTTTTGGGGCCAACGTCCTGACTTTC. Amino acids: CASSLNPTVSFGANVLTF.

The genes are TRBV10-3 and TRBJ2-7, with 9 positions matching TRBD1. Germline values: CDR1 ENHRY, CDR2 SYGVKD. The ends lost 5 bases at V and 4 bases at J; junction bases unmatched: 6. The CDR3 totals 14 residues. The CDR3 DNA reads TGTGCCATCAGTTCCGGGACAGGGCCGTACGAGCAGTACTTC. Translating gives CAISSGTGPYEQYF.

The chain has TRBV6-5 and TRBJ2-1; tentative D call: TRBD1 (5 bases). CDR3 length equals 15 residues. The V end was cut by 0 bases, the J end by 8 bases, with 14 bases between. From germline, CDR1 is MNHEY and CDR2 SVGAGI. The CDR3: CASSYSGQGGDEQFF. The CDR3 DNA sequence: TGTGCCAGCAGTTACTCAGGGCAGGGTGGTGATGAGCAGTTCTTC.

This sequence joins TRBV7-8 and TRBJ2-7; weak D call: TRBD2 (6 bases). CDR3 length: 13 residues. Looked up from germline, CDR1 is SGHVS and CDR2 is FQNEAQ. V gave up 7 bases and J gave up 5 bases, with 15 bases separating them. CDR3: CASTLTRGNEQYF. CDR3 coding DNA: TGTGCCAGCACCCTAACCCGGGGGAACGAGCAGTACTTC.

The rearrangement uses TRBV5-1 and TRBJ1-6; 12 bases line up with TRBD1. CDR3 length equals 16 residues. With V trimmed by 4 bases and J by 10 bases, 9 bases remained unmatched. Germline V CDR1 and CDR2: SGHRS, YFSETQ. CDR3 sequence: CASSGGTGGEGSPLHF. CDR3 DNA: TGCGCCAGCAGCGGCGGGACAGGGGGCGAAGGGTCACCCCTCCACTTT.

V gene TRBV20-1 combines with J gene TRBJ2-7; 7 nucleotides agree with TRBD2. CDR3 size: 14 residues. Germline CDR1 and CDR2: DFQATT and SNEGSKA (reference sequence). Losses at the gene ends were 6 bases for V and 2 bases for J; bases not matched to a gene: 10. The chain's CDR3 is CSAQWGRGAYEQYF. The CDR3 DNA is TGCAGTGCCCAGTGGGGTCGGGGGGCCTACGAGCAGTACTTC.

In this sample, this clonotype turned up once. This rearrangement joins TRBV20-1 to TRBJ2-2; 12 bases align to TRBD2. This CDR3 spans 16 amino acids. Trimming removed 4 bases from V and 4 bases from J; junction bases left unmatched: 7. Looked up from germline, CDR1 is DFQATT and CDR2 is SNEGSKA (reference sequence). CDR3 loop: CSATGGLAGPTGELFF. In DNA form, the CDR3 reads TGCAGTGCTACGGGTGGACTAGCGGGGCCCACCGGGGAGCTGTTTTTT.

This clonotype was recorded only once. It may be a read error: a sequence one base away is much more abundant. V and J are TRBV28 and TRBJ1-1; D possibly corresponds to TRBD1 (6 bases). The CDR3 runs 12 residues. V dropped 11 bases and J dropped 6 bases, with 16 bases sitting between them. Germline V gives CDR1 MDHEN, CDR2 SYDVKM. CDR3: CACQGWRSEAFF. The CDR3 DNA follows: TGTGCCTGCCAGGGGTGGAGATCTGAAGCTTTCTTT. The entire variable domain, with the rest obtained from reference TRBV28 and TRBJ1-1, is as follows: DVKVTQSSRYLVKRTGEKVFLECVQDMDHENMFWYRQDPGLGLRLIYFSYDVKMKEKGDIPEGYSVSREKKERFSLILESASTNQTSMYLCACQGWRSEAFFGQGTRLTVV.

V usage is TRBV10-3 and J usage is TRBJ2-3, with 9 bases matching TRBD1. J gave up 4 bases and V 5 bases, and 13 bases lay outside the gene matches. Germline V lookup: CDR1 ENHRY, CDR2 SYGVKD. This CDR3 region has 17 residues. CDR3 loop: CAISLRGGTGTPDTQYF. In nucleotides, the CDR3 is TGTGCCATCAGTCTGCGAGGGGGGACAGGGACCCCAGATACGCAGTATTTT.

In this sample, this clonotype turned up a few times. The rearrangement joins TRBV18 to TRBJ1-2; D possibly corresponds to TRBD1 (5 bases). Trimming stripped 3 bases from V and 8 bases from J, with 10 bases between. Germline V gives CDR1 KGHSH, CDR2 LQKENI. The CDR3 has 12 amino acids. The DNA of the CDR3 is TGTGCCAGCTCACCGGACACGAGGGGCTACACCTTC. This codes for CASSPDTRGYTF. The entire variable domain, with the rest obtained from reference TRBV18 and TRBJ1-2, is as follows: NAGVMQNPRHLVRRRGQEARLRCSPMKGHSHVYWYRQLPEEGLKFMVYLQKENIIDESGMPKERFSAEFPKEGPSILRIQQVVRGDSAAYFCASSPDTRGYTFGSGTRLTVV.

The chain is built from TRBV6-2 or TRBV6-3 and TRBJ2-1; D tentatively fits TRBD1 or TRBD2 (5 bases each). Trimming took off 6 bases at V and 9 bases at J, with 21 bases between the two ends. The CDR3 is 15 residues long. Germline CDR1 and CDR2: MNHEY and SVGEGT. In DNA, the CDR3 is TGTGCCAGCAGCAACGCCGGGACGGTGGCGGGTGAGCAGTTCTTC. This codes for CASSNAGTVAGEQFF.

The rearrangement joins TRBV21-1 to TRBJ2-4; TRBD1 is taken as the D call from the table, unchecked against the DNA. The DNA end is more similar to TRBJ2-7, so the J call may be wrong. TRBV21-1 is annotated as a pseudogene. This CDR3 spans 16 amino acids. CDR3 region: CASSKWDRAITYEQYF. The CDR3 DNA reads TGTGCCAGCAGCAAATGGGACAGGGCGATAACCTACGAGCAGTACTTC.

The chain carries TRBV18 and TRBJ2-5; no firm D call. CDR1 and CDR2 (germline): KGHSH, LQKENI. V gave up 2 bases and J gave up 2 bases, with 9 bases separating them. This CDR3 comprises 14 residues. The CDR3 sequence: CASSPIGVQETQYF. CDR3 in DNA: TGTGCCAGCTCACCAATTGGCGTTCAAGAGACCCAGTACTTC. Full variable domain (remainder filled in from reference TRBV18 and TRBJ2-5): NAGVMQNPRHLVRRRGQEARLRCSPMKGHSHVYWYRQLPEEGLKFMVYLQKENIIDESGMPKERFSAEFPKEGPSILRIQQVVRGDSAAYFCASSPIGVQETQYFGPGTRLLVL.

The chain joins TRBV28 to TRBJ2-3; 11 bases line up with TRBD1. The CDR3 runs to 17 residues. Trimming at V came to 6 bases and at J to 2 bases, leaving 10 bases not matched to a gene. Germline V gene lookup returns CDR1 MDHEN and CDR2 SYDVKM. CDR3 coding DNA: TGTGCCAGCAGCACCGGACAGGGGGCGCCGTCCACAGATACGCAGTATTTT. As protein: CASSTGQGAPSTDTQYF.

The chain is built from TRBV12-3 or TRBV12-4 and TRBJ1-2; 7 bases fit TRBD1. The CDR3 totals 20 residues. The V and J ends lost 3 bases and 3 bases, in that order; junction bases with no gene match: 22. The chain's CDR3 is CASSFTTVTGEPRLDYGYTF. CDR3 DNA: TGTGCCAGCAGTTTCACAACGGTAACAGGGGAGCCTCGACTTGACTATGGCTACACCTTC.

The chain joins TRBV20-1 to TRBJ2-3; 10 nucleotides agree with TRBD2. CDR1 DFQATT and CDR2 SNEGSKA come from the germline V gene (reference sequence). V shed 5 bases and J 1 base; nucleotides not matched to a gene: 9. CDR3 length equals 16 residues. CDR3 sequence reads: CSALYPTSGRTDTQYF. The CDR3 DNA is TGCAGTGCTCTCTACCCGACTAGCGGGCGCACAGATACGCAGTATTTT.

The chain joins TRBV27 to TRBJ2-7; 10 nucleotides agree with TRBD2. After removal of 5 bases from V and 1 base from J, the junction contained 11 bases not matched to a gene. The CDR3 spans 17 residues. CDR1 MNHEY and CDR2 SMNVEV come from the germline V gene (reference sequence). The CDR3 sequence: CASSPSLGLAFSYEQYF. In nucleotides, the CDR3 is TGTGCCAGCAGTCCATCTTTGGGACTAGCGTTTTCCTACGAGCAGTACTTC.